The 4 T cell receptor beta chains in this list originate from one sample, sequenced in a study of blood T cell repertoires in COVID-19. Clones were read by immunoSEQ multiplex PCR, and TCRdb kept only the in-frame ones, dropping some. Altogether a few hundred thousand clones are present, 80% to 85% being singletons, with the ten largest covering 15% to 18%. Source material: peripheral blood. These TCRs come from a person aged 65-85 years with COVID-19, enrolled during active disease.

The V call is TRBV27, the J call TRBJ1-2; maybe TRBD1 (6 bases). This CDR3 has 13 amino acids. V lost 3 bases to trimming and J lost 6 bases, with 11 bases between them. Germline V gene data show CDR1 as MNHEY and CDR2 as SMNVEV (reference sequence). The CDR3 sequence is CASSFGAGDGYTF. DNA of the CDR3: TGTGCCAGCAGTTTTGGGGCAGGGGATGGCTACACCTTC.

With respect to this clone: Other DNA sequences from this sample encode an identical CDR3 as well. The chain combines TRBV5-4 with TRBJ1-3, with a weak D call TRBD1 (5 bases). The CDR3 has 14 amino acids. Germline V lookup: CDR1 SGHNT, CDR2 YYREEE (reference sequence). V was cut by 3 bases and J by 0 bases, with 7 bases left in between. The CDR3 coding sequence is TGTGCCAGCAGCTCTAGGGGCTCTGGAAACACCATATATTTT. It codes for CASSSRGSGNTIYF.

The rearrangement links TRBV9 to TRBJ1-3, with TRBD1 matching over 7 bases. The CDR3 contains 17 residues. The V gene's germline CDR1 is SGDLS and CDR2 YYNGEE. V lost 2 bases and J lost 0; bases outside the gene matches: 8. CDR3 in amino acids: CASSVTPGQSSGNTIYF. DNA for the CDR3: TGTGCCAGCAGCGTTACTCCGGGACAGAGCTCTGGAAACACCATATATTTT.

DNA for the CDR3: TGTGCCAGCAGCTTAAGACAGGGGAGAATTGAGACCCAGTACTTC. Translated: CASSLRQGRIETQYF. V is TRBV7-9 and J is TRBJ2-5, with 8 bases matching TRBD1. The V segment lost 2 bases and the J segment 5 bases; nucleotides outside the gene matches: 7. Germline CDR1 SEHNR, CDR2 FQNEAQ (reference sequence). CDR3 length: 15 amino acids.